A single T cell receptor beta chain is shown here with its context. This entry belongs to a study of blood T cell repertoires in COVID-19. About the study: In each case, the material was cDNA or gDNA derived from T cells, B-cell-depleted T cells, or PBMCs.

Sequencing was performed with immunoSEQ multiplex PCR; in TCRdb, only in-frame clones are kept and a portion is missing. The sample has fewer than 150,000 clones, roughly 86% seen once. V lost 3 bases to trimming and J lost 10 bases, with 12 bases between them. Germline CDR1 reads DFQATT; CDR2 reads SNEGSKA (reference sequence). The CDR3 sequence is 11 residues long. Sequencing used peripheral blood. The clonotype was recovered from a woman in her sixties or seventies with acute or convalescent COVID-19. V is TRBV20-1 and J is TRBJ1-1, with D unclear. The CDR3 nucleotides read TGCAGTGCTAGTACGGCAGAGGGAGCTTTCTTT. It specifies CSASTAEGAFF.